A single sample is the source of the 3 T cell receptor beta chains below, sequenced in a study of blood T cell repertoires in COVID-19. Repertoires were generated with immunoSEQ multiplex PCR, while TCRdb's copy carries only in-frame clones and drops some. The sample carries some 57,000 clones, approximately 83% recorded once. Source material: peripheral blood. The receptors come from a man aged 80 or over with COVID-19, enrolled during active disease.

This clone has just one count. CDR3 protein: CASSEGGLGYTF. The CDR3 bases are TGTGCCAGCAGTGAAGGAGGTCTTGGCTACACCTTC. This sequence joins TRBV25-1 and TRBJ1-2; D is undetermined. The CDR3 length is 12 residues. From germline, CDR1 is MGHDK and CDR2 SYGVNS. V was shortened by 2 bases and J by 7 bases, with 8 bases between the two germline ends.

This clone was counted a few times. CDR3 coding DNA: TGTGCCACCAGCCCTTTAGCGGATCACACCGGGGAGCTGTTTTTT. Its protein is CATSPLADHTGELFF. The chain is built from TRBV15 and TRBJ2-2, with D tentatively TRBD2 (6 bases). Germline CDR1 is LNHNV and CDR2 is YYDKDF (reference sequence). CDR3 length: 15 amino acids. Trimming left V 5 bases short and J 3 bases short, with 13 bases between.

The chain is built from TRBV3-1 (or the pseudogene TRBV3-2) and TRBJ1-5; tentative D call: TRBD1 (5 bases). V lost 2 bases and J lost 7, with 15 bases in between. CDR1 is LGHDT, CDR2 YNNKEL, per germline (reference sequence). The CDR3 extends over 15 amino acids. This chain's CDR3 is CASSQTNGGRQPQHF. CDR3 in DNA: TGTGCCAGCAGCCAAACCAACGGGGGACGGCAGCCCCAGCATTTT.